This T cell receptor (beta chain) was identified in a study of shared clonotypes between healthy human individuals (dated by TCRdb to the early 2020s). Regarding the research as a whole: The cohort included a few men and a couple of women between 18 and 49 years of age. Libraries were prepared and TCR repertoires were sequenced by different laboratories using diverse techniques, in order to increase sequencing depth and limit assay-specific biases. Each donor's leukapheresis produced roughly between about 0.9 and 9.5 billion PBMCs. For each donor, three plates each were used for CD4 naive and CD4 memory, two plates were used for CD8 naive, and one plate was used for CD8 memory. Blood TCR repertoires of about five healthy adults were deeply sequenced to estimate repertoire size and the extent of clonotype sharing between individuals.

Comment on this clone: Its antigen is not yet known. An end of the junction does not agree with germline; a read error may underlie this.

CD8 naive samples were obtained by positive selection for CCR7 among CD45RO-negative cells, yielding a CD45RA+CCR7+ population from which TemRA cells were excluded. The donors were healthy, HIV-negative adults who had no recently reported acute infections or vaccinations. Every donor was a Caucasian adult living in Nashville, Tennessee, USA. After blood collection by leukapheresis, PBMCs were isolated using Ficoll-Histopaque density gradient centrifugation and then cryopreserved in the vapor phase of liquid nitrogen. Analytical flow cytometry was used to check the purity and quantity of every magnetically sorted T cell population. Genomic DNA was isolated from each sorted fraction and quantified by UV absorbance on a Nanodrop 2000c. Using the deep immunoSEQ assay, TCR CDR3 regions were amplified from genomic DNA by multiplex PCR. For each cell subset, the extracted genomic DNA was distributed evenly across all wells of several immunoSEQ 96-well plates, and each plate served as one replicate. For sorted subsets, each replicate PCR was loaded with approximately 0.2 ug genomic DNA, equivalent to 30,000 or so T cell genomes. Purified libraries were measured with a Qubit 3.0 fluorometer, size-checked on a Bioanalyzer 2100, and measured again with the KAPA Library Quantification kit. Each immunoSEQ 96-well plate was sequenced on its own single-read 150-cycle Illumina NextSeq 550 flow cell. The authors' pipeline ran thus. Because the immunoSEQ output included only junctional sequences and no quality scores, the filtering could not be the same as the filtering used for full-length reads. To assign V/J genes and CDR3, sequences were annotated against IMGT germline references using PyIR, a Python wrapper for IgBLAST v1.9. Any read was removed if the V/J assignment was weak (E-value above 1e-6), the CDR3 was missing, or the read contained stop codons, out-of-frame junctions, or ambiguous translated residues. V3J clonotypes were defined by identical inferred V gene, J gene, and CDR3 amino acid sequence. Percentage overlap between repertoires was computed as shared unique clonotypes divided by the size of the smaller repertoire. RTK rarefaction, the Chao1 estimator, and Recon v2.1 estimates of unobserved clonotypes were used to assess repertoire richness. OLGA was used to compute generation probabilities for all TCRbeta clonotypes that the gDNA method yielded from a few donors. Held by TCRdb, this immuneACCESS table contains in-frame sequences only and omits some clones. Under half of the omission traces to an unresolved V gene where checked; the cause of the rest is unknown. D and trimming come from the DNA, and the V and J calls and clone size come from that table. The sample table lists around 2,000,000 clones, about 94% of them with a count of one. In total, the top ten clones hold roughly 1% of the sample.

According to the germline V gene (reference sequence), CDR1 reads SSHAT and CDR2 reads FNYEAQ. The CDR3 numbers 16 residues from cysteine through phenylalanine. CDR3 DNA only is kept here, 48 bases in frame from base 1. Points the paper makes about the study in general: Across four donors, roughly 5.1% of naive CD4, around 3.3% of naive CD8, about 2.3% of memory CD4, and over 0.35% of memory CD8 clonotypes were shared. Pairwise subsampling led to the expectation that sequencing depth would affect the degree of clonotype sharing among donors. Naive subsets generally had larger estimated clonotype richness than memory subsets. Only blood was sampled, and tissue TCR repertoires likely differ from those in blood. Rarefaction of sorted-subset datasets indicated incomplete sequencing despite the large sequencing depth. Compared with non-shared clonotypes, clonotypes shared by all four sorted-subset donors had higher generation probabilities. Because the study included only a small number of donors, the genetic and exposure-history diversity represented was limited.

This receptor was taken from a man younger than 30 in good health. Material for sequencing was naive CD8+ T cells sorted from blood. Taken with the paper, the label for cell subset or site translates to: CD45RA+CCR7+. Recombination linked TRBV7-7 to TRBJ2-5; 8 central bases correspond to TRBD2. The sequenced DNA: TGTGCTAGCAGCGCGACCTTAGCGGGATCCCAAGAGACCCAGTACTTC. Its product reads: CASSATLAGSQETQYF.